Listed here are 25 T cell receptor beta chains from one sample, sequenced in a study of cytomegalovirus exposure and HLA in healthy donors. In the PCR, 60 Vbeta and 13 Jbeta primers were used. Only in-frame clones appear in the TCRdb table, and some are missing; sequencing was by immunoSEQ multiplex PCR. The top ten hold approximately 2.8% of the sample, which has about 130,000 clones, around four fifths seen once. The sample comprised PBMCs. Receptor source: a boy aged 2 to 9 in good health and CMV-seronegative.

This clone was seen a single time. The chain has TRBV5-1 and TRBJ2-7; weak D call: TRBD2 (7 bases). Germline assignment: CDR1 SGHRS and CDR2 YFSETQ. Trimming stripped 1 base from V and 6 bases from J, with 23 bases between. The CDR3 totals 17 residues. In nucleotides, the CDR3 is TGCGCCAGCAGCTTGAGCAGGGGAGGGAGAGTTCCGTCCGAGCAGTACGTC. The encoded protein is CASSLSRGGRVPSEQYV.

CDR3 protein: CASSLKSSAPLHF. As DNA, the CDR3 is TGTGCCAGCAGCTTAAAATCGAGCGCACCCCTCCACTTT. The V call is TRBV7-3, the J call TRBJ1-6; no firm D call. CDR3 length equals 13 residues. Germline CDR1 and CDR2: SGHTA and FQGTGA. The germline V and J ends were trimmed by 1 base and 11 bases, with 9 bases remaining between them. The complete variable domain, with remaining parts taken from reference TRBV7-3 and TRBJ1-6, reads GAGVSQTPSNKVTEKGKYVELRCDPISGHTALYWYRQSLGQGPEFLIYFQGTGAADDSGLPNDRFFAVRPEGSVSTLKIQRTERGDSAVYLCASSLKSSAPLHFGNGTRLTVT.

The rearrangement uses TRBV6-5 and TRBJ1-5; D gene unclear. There are 15 residues in the CDR3. V lost 4 bases to trimming and J lost 2 bases, with 12 bases between them. Germline CDR1 MNHEY, CDR2 SVGAGI. The CDR3 reads CASSFLAPRNQPQHF. In DNA, the CDR3 is TGTGCCAGCAGTTTTTTGGCCCCCCGCAATCAGCCCCAGCATTTT.

This clone was observed a single time. The chain recombines TRBV6-1 with TRBJ2-6; a weak D match, TRBD2 (5 bases). The CDR3 is 15 residues long. The germline V gene encodes CDR1 MNHNS and CDR2 SASEGT. V gave up 6 bases and J gave up 1 base, with 10 bases separating them. This CDR3 is CASRPTSSGANVLTF. In DNA form, the CDR3 reads TGTGCCAGCAGACCAACTAGTTCTGGGGCCAACGTCCTGACTTTC.

The chain is built from TRBV18 and TRBJ2-7, with 7 bases that match TRBD1. The CDR3 loop spans 16 amino acids. Per germline, CDR1 KGHSH and CDR2 LQKENI. The V gene end was trimmed by 5 bases and the J gene end by 0 bases; junction bases not matched to a gene: 10. CDR3: CASSTLPRGSSYEQYF. The CDR3 DNA reads as TGTGCCAGCTCAACCCTTCCCAGGGGGAGCTCCTACGAGCAGTACTTC.

This chain uses TRBV4-1 with TRBJ1-4; D is undetermined. V shed 2 bases and J shed 1 base, with 5 bases lying between them. The CDR3 sequence is 14 residues long. The germline V gene encodes CDR1 MGHRA and CDR2 YSYEKL. CDR3 nucleotide sequence: TGCGCCAGCAGCCAACGGGGAACTAATGAAAAACTGTTTTTT. It specifies CASSQRGTNEKLFF.

The V call is TRBV5-6, the J call TRBJ1-4; D remains ambiguous. V lost 4 bases to trimming and J lost 7 bases, with 23 bases between them. Germline V lookup: CDR1 SGHDT, CDR2 YYEEEE. There are 17 residues in the CDR3. The CDR3: CASSPLRDPSRGEKLFF. The CDR3 nucleotides are TGTGCCAGCAGCCCCCTGCGAGATCCCTCCCGGGGTGAAAAACTGTTTTTT.

This clone was seen a single time. The chain links TRBV9 to TRBJ2-1; 7 positions match TRBD2. Trimming took 3 bases from V and 5 from J; bases not matched to a gene: 8. The germline CDR1 and CDR2 sequences are SGDLS and YYNGEE. The CDR3 sequence is 15 residues long. Here the CDR3 reads CASSGQRERNNEQFF. The CDR3 nucleotides read TGTGCCAGCAGCGGTCAGCGGGAAAGGAACAATGAGCAGTTCTTC.

The chain uses TRBV15 and TRBJ2-1; 9 bases align to TRBD2. Trimming took 7 bases from V and 8 from J; bases not matched to a gene: 12. Germline V gene lookup returns CDR1 LNHNV and CDR2 YYDKDF (reference sequence). The CDR3 length is 15 residues. The CDR3 DNA reads as TGTGCCACCACAATGACTAGCGGAGCTTTCGATGAGCAGTTCTTC. Residues: CATTMTSGAFDEQFF.

The chain carries TRBV29-1 and TRBJ1-1; 8 bases match TRBD1. CDR1 is SQVTM, CDR2 ANQGSEA, per germline. V was clipped by 7 bases and J by 11 bases; unmatched bases: 18. The CDR3 sequence is 14 residues long. The CDR3 nucleotides read TGCAGCGGGAGGGACAGGAGGAACTTGAGGGGGGCTTTCTTT. The encoded protein is CSGRDRRNLRGAFF.

The rearrangement uses TRBV9 and TRBJ1-2; D is ambiguous. Germline V gene sequence: CDR1 SGDLS, CDR2 YYNGEE. The V and J ends lost 6 bases and 6 bases respectively, with 15 bases between them. The CDR3 sequence is 13 residues long. The CDR3 spells CASTKEGRNGYTF. In nucleotides, the CDR3 is TGTGCCAGCACCAAAGAGGGAAGGAATGGCTACACCTTC.

The chain has TRBV6-4 and TRBJ2-3; 8 bases match TRBD2. Germline CDR1 reads MRHNA; CDR2 reads SNTAGT. There are 16 residues in the CDR3. V trimming: 2 bases; J trimming: 2 bases; junction bases outside the gene matches: 6. CDR3 sequence: CASSDEVAGPTDTQYF. The CDR3 DNA reads TGTGCCAGCAGTGACGAGGTAGCGGGACCCACAGATACGCAGTATTTT.

V gene TRBV10-3 combines with J gene TRBJ2-3; the match to TRBD2 covers 8 bases. Trimming removed 10 bases from V and 1 base from J; junction bases left unmatched: 4. Germline V lookup: CDR1 ENHRY, CDR2 SYGVKD. This CDR3 has 13 residues. The CDR3 here is CATGRDGTDTQYF. The CDR3 bases are TGTGCCACCGGGAGGGATGGCACAGATACGCAGTATTTT.

CDR3 bases: TGTGCCAGCAGCTTGGGAACCCGGGCTGGAAACACCATATATTTT. Protein product: CASSLGTRAGNTIYF. J is TRBJ1-3 and V is TRBV5-8; no definite D call. Trimming stripped 0 bases from V and 2 bases from J, with 9 bases between. In germline, CDR1 is SGHTS, CDR2 YDEGEE. This CDR3 contains 15 residues.

This rearrangement joins TRBV4-2 to TRBJ2-1; D gene ambiguous. The CDR3 is made up of 13 amino acids. V lost 4 bases and J lost 7, with 11 bases in between. In germline, CDR1 is LGHNA, CDR2 YNFKEQ. The CDR3 region is CASSPGARNEQFF. The CDR3 nucleotides read TGTGCCAGCAGCCCCGGAGCGAGGAATGAGCAGTTCTTC.

V and J are TRBV19 and TRBJ1-1; the D gene is possibly TRBD1 (6 bases). The CDR3 is 14 residues long. Trimming took 3 bases from V and 0 from J, leaving 8 bases between them. Germline CDR1 reads LNHDA; CDR2 reads SQIVND (reference sequence). CDR3 in amino acids: CASSMWGLNTEAFF. The CDR3 DNA reads as TGTGCCAGTAGTATGTGGGGGCTGAACACTGAAGCTTTCTTT. The whole variable domain, remainder taken from reference TRBV19 and TRBJ1-1, is DGGITQSPKYLFRKEGQNVTLSCEQNLNHDAMYWYRQDPGQGLRLIYYSQIVNDFQKGDIAEGYSVSREKKESFPLTVTSAQKNPTAFYLCASSMWGLNTEAFFGQGTRLTVV.

This clone was observed a single time. This chain connects TRBV10-3 to TRBJ1-2, with 9 bases identical to TRBD1. V shed 1 base, J shed 4 bases, and the junction held 4 bases outside the gene matches. CDR3 length: 15 residues. Per germline, CDR1 ENHRY and CDR2 SYGVKD. CDR3 sequence reads: CAISELQGASYGYTF. The DNA for the CDR3 is TGTGCCATCAGTGAGTTACAGGGGGCGAGCTATGGCTACACCTTC.

DNA of the CDR3: TGTGCCAGCAGCTTAGGAGGGCCCGGGGATACGCAGTATTTT. This encodes CASSLGGPGDTQYF. The genes are TRBV7-6 and TRBJ2-3, with D tentatively TRBD2 (5 bases). Germline assignment: CDR1 SGHVS and CDR2 FNYEAQ. CDR3 length: 14 amino acids. Trimming left V 1 base short and J 6 bases short, with 11 bases between.

The chain links TRBV4-3 to TRBJ1-2; TRBD1 is a possible D gene (6 bases). The CDR3 runs 15 residues. V lost 0 bases and J lost 2, with 10 bases in between. Germline V CDR1 and CDR2: LGHNA, YSLEER. DNA of the CDR3: TGCGCCAGCAGCCAAGAGAAGGGGACAAACTATGGCTACACCTTC. Encoded protein: CASSQEKGTNYGYTF.

This clone was counted a single time. The chain uses TRBV29-1 and TRBJ1-2, with no clear D. V gave up 3 bases and J gave up 3 bases, with 17 bases separating them. The CDR3 runs to 15 residues. CDR1 and CDR2 from the germline V gene are SQVTM and ANQGSEA. CDR3 protein: CSVDHRPPKDYGYTF. CDR3 sequence (DNA): TGCAGCGTTGACCACAGACCCCCCAAGGACTATGGCTACACCTTC.

This clone has more than one count but fewer than ten. The J gene is TRBJ2-2, the V gene TRBV6-1; D not certain. Germline V gene data show CDR1 as MNHNS and CDR2 as SASEGT. The length of the CDR3 is 14 residues. Trimming removed 0 bases from V and 7 bases from J, with 9 bases in between. The CDR3 loop is CASSEAPEIGELFF. DNA of the CDR3: TGTGCCAGCAGTGAAGCGCCCGAGATCGGGGAGCTGTTTTTT.

This clone was detected only a few times. The chain carries TRBV15 and TRBJ2-3; 8 nucleotides match TRBD2. Germline V gives CDR1 LNHNV, CDR2 YYDKDF (reference sequence). The CDR3 is 18 amino acids. Unmatched junction bases numbered 19, after V lost 5 bases and J lost 6 bases. The CDR3 DNA follows: TGTGCCACCAGCGTTTCCCTAGGGGAGCGGGAGCGGGAGGATACGCAGTATTTT. It translates to CATSVSLGEREREDTQYF.

This chain links TRBV6-5 with TRBJ2-4; 11 bases agree with TRBD1. CDR3 size: 16 residues. Trimming cost V 2 bases and J 9 bases; bases outside gene matches: 9. Germline V lookup: CDR1 MNHEY, CDR2 SVGAGI. This CDR3 reads CASSYDRTGGSSIQYF. CDR3 coding DNA: TGTGCCAGCAGTTACGATCGGACAGGGGGCTCGAGCATTCAGTACTTC.

Note on this clone: The junction departs from the called germline gene at one end, perhaps through a read error. CDR3 region: CSSSYLDPTANYGYTF. Here the CDR3 DNA reads TGTTCCAGCAGTTACCTCGACCCGACAGCCAACTATGGCTACACCTTC. The genes are TRBV7-9 and TRBJ1-2, with D possibly TRBD1 on 5 matching bases. There are 16 residues in the CDR3. The V gene's germline CDR1 is SEHNR and CDR2 FQNEAQ (reference sequence). Supplemented by reference TRBV7-9 and TRBJ1-2, the full variable domain reads DTGVSQNPRHKITKRGQNVTFRCDPISEHNRLYWYRQTLGQGPEFLTYFQNEAQLEKSRLLSDRFSAERPKGSFSTLEIQRTEQGDSAMYLCSSSYLDPTANYGYTFGSGTRLTVV.

The chain is built from TRBV27 and TRBJ2-1; unclear D gene. CDR3 length: 15 amino acids. V dropped 2 bases and J dropped 8 bases, with 16 bases sitting between them. Germline CDR1 MNHEY, CDR2 SMNVEV (reference sequence). This CDR3 is CASSLIGGFVDEQFF. The DNA of the CDR3 is TGTGCCAGCAGTTTAATCGGCGGATTTGTGGATGAGCAGTTCTTC.